This T cell receptor (beta chain) was recorded in a study of long-term antiretroviral therapy in people with HIV. The wider study: The oldest specimens predate the 2015 immediate-ART recommendation by about a decade. Points from the study as a whole: Clones showing expansion before ART dominated the repertoire at all time points.

About 1-11 million cryopreserved PBMC were held in samples before DNA extraction. This was the immunoSEQ v3.0 assay at survey level. Profiling relied on immunoSEQ multiplex PCR, and the TCRdb table lists in-frame clones only, not all of them. The sample consists of over 20,000 clones, around 80% of them appearing once. This CDR3 spans 16 amino acids. Germline V gene lookup returns CDR1 SGHTA and CDR2 FQGTGA. V shed 5 bases and J shed 1 base, with 16 bases lying between them. As concerns this clone: Its antigen is unknown.

The sequence came from a man younger than 35 with HIV. This chain uses TRBV7-3 with TRBJ2-3, with D hard to call. This material consisted of unsorted PBMCs, taken 3 years after starting antiretroviral therapy. CDR3: CASSLKTSGGTDTQYF. DNA of the CDR3: TGTGCCAGCAGCCTCAAGACTTCGGGCGGCACAGATACGCAGTATTTT.